The clone carrying this T cell receptor (beta chain) appeared a few times. Its target is unknown. TCRdb ran MiXCR on the RT-PCR reads and lists one entry per CDR3 protein. The data contain about 500,000 distinct CDR3 sequences, about 7.2% of them seen just once; the ten biggest clones take up around 12%. CDR3 length: 15 residues. CDR1 is LGHNA and CDR2 is YSLEER in the germline V gene. The V gene end was trimmed by 0 bases and the J gene end by 4 bases; junction bases not matched to a gene: 3. The sample belongs to a study of response to subunit inactivated influenza vaccine. The study, taken as a whole, reports: It was the authors' suggestion that each seasonal influenza vaccination recruits few new T cells.

The rearrangement uses TRBV4-3 and TRBJ2-1; 7 bases are a match to TRBD2. The material was PBMCs from blood, obtained around 2 years after vaccination. The sequence was collected from a man between 45 and 75 years old who received an inactivated influenza vaccine. This CDR3 is CASSQEASGYNEQFF. Here the CDR3 DNA reads TGCGCCAGCAGCCAAGAGGCTAGCGGATACAATGAGCAGTTCTTC.